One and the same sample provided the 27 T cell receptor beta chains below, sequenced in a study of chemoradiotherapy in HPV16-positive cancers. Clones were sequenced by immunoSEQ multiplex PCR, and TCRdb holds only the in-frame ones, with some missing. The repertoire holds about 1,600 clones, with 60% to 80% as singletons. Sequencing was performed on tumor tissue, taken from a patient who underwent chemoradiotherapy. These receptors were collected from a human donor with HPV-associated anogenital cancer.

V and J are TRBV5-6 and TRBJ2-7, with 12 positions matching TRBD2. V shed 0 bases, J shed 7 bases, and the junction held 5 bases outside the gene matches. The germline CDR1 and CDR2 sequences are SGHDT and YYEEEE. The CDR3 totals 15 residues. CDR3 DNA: TGTGCCAGCAGCTTGGCTCTAGCGGGAGGGTATGAGCAGTACGTC. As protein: CASSLALAGGYEQYV.

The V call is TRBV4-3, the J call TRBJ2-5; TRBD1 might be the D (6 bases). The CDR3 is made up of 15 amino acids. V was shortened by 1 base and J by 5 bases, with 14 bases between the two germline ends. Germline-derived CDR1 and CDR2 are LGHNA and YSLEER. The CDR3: CASSQGTVDGETQYF. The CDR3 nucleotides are TGCGCCAGCAGCCAAGGGACAGTCGATGGGGAGACCCAGTACTTC.

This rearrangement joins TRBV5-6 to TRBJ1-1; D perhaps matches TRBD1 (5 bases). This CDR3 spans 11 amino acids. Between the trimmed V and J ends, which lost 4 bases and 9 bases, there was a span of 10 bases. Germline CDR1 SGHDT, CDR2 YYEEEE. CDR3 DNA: TGTGCCAGCAGCCGACAGCAAAAAGCTTTCTTT. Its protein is CASSRQQKAFF. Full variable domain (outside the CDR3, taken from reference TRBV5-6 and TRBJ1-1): DAGVTQSPTHLIKTRGQQVTLRCSPKSGHDTVSWYQQALGQGPQFIFQYYEEEERQRGNFPDRFSGHQFPNYSSELNVNALLLGDSALYLCASSRQQKAFFGQGTRLTVV.

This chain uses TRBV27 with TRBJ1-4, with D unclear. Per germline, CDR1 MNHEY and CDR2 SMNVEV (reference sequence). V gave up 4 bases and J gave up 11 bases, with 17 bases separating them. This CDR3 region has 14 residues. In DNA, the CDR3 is TGTGCCAGCAGTTCCCTACGGGCATTGGGGAAACTGTTTTTT. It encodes CASSSLRALGKLFF.

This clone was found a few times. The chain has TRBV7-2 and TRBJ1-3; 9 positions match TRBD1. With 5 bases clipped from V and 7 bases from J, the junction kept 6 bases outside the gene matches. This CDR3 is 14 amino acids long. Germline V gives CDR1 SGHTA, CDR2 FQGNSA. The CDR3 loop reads CASSPLQGANTIYF. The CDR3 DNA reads TGTGCCAGCAGCCCGCTACAGGGGGCCAACACCATATATTTT.

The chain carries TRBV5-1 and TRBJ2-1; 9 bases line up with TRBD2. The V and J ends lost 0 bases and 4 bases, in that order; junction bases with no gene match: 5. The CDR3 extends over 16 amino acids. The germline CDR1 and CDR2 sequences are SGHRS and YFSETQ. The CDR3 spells CASSLEVTSGYNEQFF. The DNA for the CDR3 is TGCGCCAGCAGCTTGGAGGTGACTAGCGGTTACAATGAGCAGTTCTTC. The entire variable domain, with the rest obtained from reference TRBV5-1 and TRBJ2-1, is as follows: KAGVTQTPRYLIKTRGQQVTLSCSPISGHRSVSWYQQTPGQGLQFLFEYFSETQRNKGNFPGRFSGRQFSNSRSEMNVSTLELGDSALYLCASSLEVTSGYNEQFFGPGTRLTVL.

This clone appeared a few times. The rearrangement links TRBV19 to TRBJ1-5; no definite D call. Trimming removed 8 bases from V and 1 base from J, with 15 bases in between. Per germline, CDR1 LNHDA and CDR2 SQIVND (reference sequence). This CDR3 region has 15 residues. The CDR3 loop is CASSSGRRSNQPQHF. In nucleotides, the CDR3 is TGTGCCAGTTCGAGCGGTAGGAGAAGCAATCAGCCCCAGCATTTT. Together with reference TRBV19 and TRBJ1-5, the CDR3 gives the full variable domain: DGGITQSPKYLFRKEGQNVTLSCEQNLNHDAMYWYRQDPGQGLRLIYYSQIVNDFQKGDIAEGYSVSREKKESFPLTVTSAQKNPTAFYLCASSSGRRSNQPQHFGDGTRLSIL.

The CDR3 DNA sequence: TGTGCCTGGGGGACAGGGGGGGAGCTGTTTTTT. Translating it yields CAWGTGGELFF. This chain joins TRBV30 and TRBJ2-2; 9 bases line up with TRBD1. The V gene end was trimmed by 5 bases and the J gene end by 8 bases; junction bases not matched to a gene: 0. CDR3 length: 11 residues. CDR1 and CDR2 from the germline V gene are GTSNPN and SVGIG (reference sequence). Together with reference TRBV30 and TRBJ2-2, the CDR3 gives the full variable domain: SQTIHQWPATLVQPVGSPLSLECTVEGTSNPNLYWYRQAAGRGLQLLFYSVGIGQISSEVPQNLSASRPQDRQFILSSKKLLLSDSGFYLCAWGTGGELFFGEGSRLTVL.

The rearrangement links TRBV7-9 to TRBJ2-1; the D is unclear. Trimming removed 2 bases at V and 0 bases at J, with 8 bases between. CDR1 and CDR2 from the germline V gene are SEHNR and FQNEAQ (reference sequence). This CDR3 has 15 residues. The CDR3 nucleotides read TGTGCCAGCAGCTTATCGCGACACTCCTACAATGAGCAGTTCTTC. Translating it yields CASSLSRHSYNEQFF.

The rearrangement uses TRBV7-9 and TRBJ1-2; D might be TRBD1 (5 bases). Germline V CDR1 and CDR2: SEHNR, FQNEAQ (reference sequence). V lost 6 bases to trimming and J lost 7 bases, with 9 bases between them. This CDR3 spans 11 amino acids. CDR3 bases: TGTGCCAGCAGTGAGGGGAGTGGCTACACCTTC. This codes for CASSEGSGYTF.

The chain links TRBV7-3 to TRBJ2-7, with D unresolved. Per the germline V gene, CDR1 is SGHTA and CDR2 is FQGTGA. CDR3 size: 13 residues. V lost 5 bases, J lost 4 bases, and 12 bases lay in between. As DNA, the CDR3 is TGTGCCAGCAGCCGCGACCTGGTTTACGAGCAGTACGTC. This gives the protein CASSRDLVYEQYV.

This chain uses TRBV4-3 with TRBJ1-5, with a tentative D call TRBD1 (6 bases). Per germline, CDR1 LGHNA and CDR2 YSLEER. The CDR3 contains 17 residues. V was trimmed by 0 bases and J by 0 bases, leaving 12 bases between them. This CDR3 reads CASSQDWDIYSNQPQHF. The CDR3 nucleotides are TGCGCCAGCAGCCAAGATTGGGACATATATAGCAATCAGCCCCAGCATTTT.

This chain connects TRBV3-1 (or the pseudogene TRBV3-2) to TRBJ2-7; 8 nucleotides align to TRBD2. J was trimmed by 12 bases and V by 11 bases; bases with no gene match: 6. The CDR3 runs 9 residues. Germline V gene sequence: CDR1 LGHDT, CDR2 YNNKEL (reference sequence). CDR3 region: CASGGRGYV. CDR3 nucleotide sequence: TGTGCCTCGGGAGGGCGCGGGTACGTC.

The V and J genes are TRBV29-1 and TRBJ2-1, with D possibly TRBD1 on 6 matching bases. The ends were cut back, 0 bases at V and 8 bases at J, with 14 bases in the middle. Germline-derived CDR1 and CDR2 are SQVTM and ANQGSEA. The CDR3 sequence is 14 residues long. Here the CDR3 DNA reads TGCAGCGTTGAAGATCGGGCAGGGGTTTATGAGCAGTTCTTC. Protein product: CSVEDRAGVYEQFF.

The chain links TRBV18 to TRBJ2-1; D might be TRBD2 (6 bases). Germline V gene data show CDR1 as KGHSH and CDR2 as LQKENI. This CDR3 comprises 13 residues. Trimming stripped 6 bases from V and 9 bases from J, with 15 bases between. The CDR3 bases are TGTGCCAGCTCCTCCTCGGAGGGAGGTGAGCAGTTCTTC. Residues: CASSSSEGGEQFF.

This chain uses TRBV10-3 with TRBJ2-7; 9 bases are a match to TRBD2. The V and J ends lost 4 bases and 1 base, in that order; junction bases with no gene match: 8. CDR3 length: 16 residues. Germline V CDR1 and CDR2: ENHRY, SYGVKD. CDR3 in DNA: TGTGCCATCAGTGCCAGCGGGGGGACAAGTTCCTACGAGCAGTACTTC. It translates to CAISASGGTSSYEQYF.

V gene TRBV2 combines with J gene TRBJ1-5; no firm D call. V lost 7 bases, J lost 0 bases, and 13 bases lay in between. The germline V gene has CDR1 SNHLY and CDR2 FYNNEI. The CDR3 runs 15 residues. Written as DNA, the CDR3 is TGTGCCAGCACAGCGGGGTACGTTAGCAATCAGCCCCAGCATTTT. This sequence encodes CASTAGYVSNQPQHF.

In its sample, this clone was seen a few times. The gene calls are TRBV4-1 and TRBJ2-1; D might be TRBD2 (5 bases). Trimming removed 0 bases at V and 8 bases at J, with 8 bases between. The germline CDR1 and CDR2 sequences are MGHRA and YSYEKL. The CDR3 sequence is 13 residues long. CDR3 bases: TGCGCCAGCAGCCAAGATTTCGGGGATGAGCAGTTCTTC. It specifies CASSQDFGDEQFF.

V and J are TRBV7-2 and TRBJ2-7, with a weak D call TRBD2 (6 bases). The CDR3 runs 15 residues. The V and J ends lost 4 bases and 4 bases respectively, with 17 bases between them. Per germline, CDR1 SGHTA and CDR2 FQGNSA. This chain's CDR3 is CASSSQAGPNYEQYF. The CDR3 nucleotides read TGTGCCAGCAGCTCCCAGGCGGGACCGAATTACGAGCAGTACTTC.

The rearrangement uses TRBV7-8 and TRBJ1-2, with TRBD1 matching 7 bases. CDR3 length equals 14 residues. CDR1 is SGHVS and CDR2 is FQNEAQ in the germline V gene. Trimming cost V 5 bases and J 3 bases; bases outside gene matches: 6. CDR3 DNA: TGTGCCAGCAGCCCCGGGGACAGAGACTATGGCTACACCTTC. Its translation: CASSPGDRDYGYTF.

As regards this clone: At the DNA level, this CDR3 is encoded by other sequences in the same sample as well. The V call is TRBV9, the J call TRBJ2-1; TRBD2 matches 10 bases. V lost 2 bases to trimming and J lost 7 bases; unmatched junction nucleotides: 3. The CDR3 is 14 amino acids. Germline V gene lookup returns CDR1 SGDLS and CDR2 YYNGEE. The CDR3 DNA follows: TGTGCCAGCAGCGTCAGCGGGGGGGCGAATGAGCAGTTCTTC. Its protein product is CASSVSGGANEQFF.

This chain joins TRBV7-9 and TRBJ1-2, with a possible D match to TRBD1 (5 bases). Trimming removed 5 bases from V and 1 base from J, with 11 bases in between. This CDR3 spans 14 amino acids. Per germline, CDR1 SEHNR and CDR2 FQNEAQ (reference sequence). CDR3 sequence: CASSPQTDNYGYTF. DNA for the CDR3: TGTGCCAGCAGCCCCCAGACAGATAACTATGGCTACACCTTC. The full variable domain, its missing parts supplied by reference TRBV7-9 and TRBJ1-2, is DTGVSQNPRHKITKRGQNVTFRCDPISEHNRLYWYRQTLGQGPEFLTYFQNEAQLEKSRLLSDRFSAERPKGSFSTLEIQRTEQGDSAMYLCASSPQTDNYGYTFGSGTRLTVV.

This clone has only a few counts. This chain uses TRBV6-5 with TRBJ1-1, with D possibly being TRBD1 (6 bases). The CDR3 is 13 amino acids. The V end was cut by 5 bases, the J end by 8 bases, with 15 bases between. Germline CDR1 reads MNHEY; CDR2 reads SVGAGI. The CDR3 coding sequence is TGTGCCAGCAGTCCCTGGCAGGGGCGAGAAGCTTTCTTT. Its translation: CASSPWQGREAFF.

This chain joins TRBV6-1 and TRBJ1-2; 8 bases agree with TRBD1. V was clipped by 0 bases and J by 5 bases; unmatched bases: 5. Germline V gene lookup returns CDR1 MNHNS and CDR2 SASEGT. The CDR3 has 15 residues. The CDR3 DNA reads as TGTGCCAGCAGTGAAGCGCCAGGGGGCTTGTATGGCTACACCTTC. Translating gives CASSEAPGGLYGYTF.

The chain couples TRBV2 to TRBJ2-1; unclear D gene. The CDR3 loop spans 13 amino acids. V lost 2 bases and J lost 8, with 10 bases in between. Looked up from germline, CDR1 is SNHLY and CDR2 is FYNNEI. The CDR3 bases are TGTGCCAGCAGTGAAAATTATCTCGATGAGCAGTTCTTC. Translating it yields CASSENYLDEQFF.

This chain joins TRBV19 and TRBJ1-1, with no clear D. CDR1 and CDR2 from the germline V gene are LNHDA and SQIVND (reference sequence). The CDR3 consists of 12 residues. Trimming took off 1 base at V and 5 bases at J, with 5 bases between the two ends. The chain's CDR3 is CASSIAGTEAFF. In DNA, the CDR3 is TGTGCCAGTAGTATAGCGGGAACTGAAGCTTTCTTT.

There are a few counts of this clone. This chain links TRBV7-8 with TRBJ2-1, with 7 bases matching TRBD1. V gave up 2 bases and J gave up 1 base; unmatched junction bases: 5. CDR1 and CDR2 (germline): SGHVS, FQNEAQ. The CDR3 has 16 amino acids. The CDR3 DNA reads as TGTGCCAGCAGCTTAACCCTGACAGGGTCCTACAATGAGCAGTTCTTC. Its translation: CASSLTLTGSYNEQFF.